This T cell receptor beta chain appears in the sequencing data of a study of human T cells and chemical hapten exposure. Whole-study findings and limits: It was expanded TCRs that formed significantly more large CDR3 similarity clusters than controls did.

Stated time point: patch test 3, about 24 weeks after DPC sensitization. Noted treatment: therapeutic diphenylcyclopropenone sensitization with weekly scalp DPC. Each CDR3 protein gets one entry after TCRdb re-called the RACE reads with MiXCR. The repertoire holds approximately 72,000 distinct CDR3 sequences, with approximately 12% as singletons. Germline V gene sequence: CDR1 LNHDA, CDR2 SQIVND (reference sequence). This CDR3 is built from 14 residues. The V end was cut by 2 bases, the J end by 10 bases, with 17 bases between. This clonotype was detected only a few times. Its antigen is as yet unknown.

The chain combines TRBV19 with TRBJ1-1; D ambiguous. Sequences were derived from whole blood, sampled in connection with sensitization to the hapten diphenylcyclopropenone (DPC). This TCR came from a woman in her fifties or sixties with alopecia areata. Some clones in this sample may be carry-over from other donors' samples. DNA of the CDR3: TGTGCCAGTAGTATAAGGCCGACTCCGGCGGGAGCTTTCTTT. Protein: CASSIRPTPAGAFF. Complete variable domain (other parts from reference TRBV19 and TRBJ1-1): DGGITQSPKYLFRKEGQNVTLSCEQNLNHDAMYWYRQDPGQGLRLIYYSQIVNDFQKGDIAEGYSVSREKKESFPLTVTSAQKNPTAFYLCASSIRPTPAGAFFGQGTRLTVV.